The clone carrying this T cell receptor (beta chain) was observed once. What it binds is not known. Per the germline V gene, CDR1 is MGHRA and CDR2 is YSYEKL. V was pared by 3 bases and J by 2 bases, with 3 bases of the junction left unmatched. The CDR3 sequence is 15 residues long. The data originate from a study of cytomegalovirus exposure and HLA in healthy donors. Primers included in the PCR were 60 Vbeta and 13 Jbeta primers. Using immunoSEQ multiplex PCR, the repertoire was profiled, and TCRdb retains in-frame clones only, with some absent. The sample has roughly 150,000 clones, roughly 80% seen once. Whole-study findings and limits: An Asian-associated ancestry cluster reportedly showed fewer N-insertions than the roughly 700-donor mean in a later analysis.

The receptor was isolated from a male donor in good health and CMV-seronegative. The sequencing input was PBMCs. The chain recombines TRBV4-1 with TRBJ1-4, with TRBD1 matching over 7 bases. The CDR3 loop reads CASSQTGLTNEKLFF. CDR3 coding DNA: TGCGCCAGCAGCCAGACAGGGTTGACTAATGAAAAACTGTTTTTT.